The clone carrying this T cell receptor beta chain was seen at least ten times. The CDR3 is 13 amino acids. V was cut by 2 bases and J by 0 bases, with 5 bases left in between. Germline loops: CDR1 SGHRS, CDR2 YFSETQ. The data belong to a study of neurological immune-mediated disorders. The cDNA came from 5'RACE, which used 10-nucleotide random UMIs. The output of every sequencing run, over 180 million TCR-beta sequences, came from 15-18 subjects. One entry per CDR3 protein, called by TCRdb with MiXCR from the 5' RACE reads. The sample gives around 48,000 distinct CDR3 sequences, 10% of which show up once; 20% to 25% is in the top ten.

This sequence was found in a middle-aged woman with HTLV-1-associated myelopathy (HAM/TSP). V and J are TRBV5-1 and TRBJ2-5; no reliable D call. Sample: PBMCs. In DNA form, the CDR3 reads TGCGCCAGCAGCTTCGGGTACCAAGAGACCCAGTACTTC. Translation: CASSFGYQETQYF.